This paragraph covers one T cell receptor (beta chain) sequence. Its antigen is as yet unknown. Trimming removed 11 bases from V and 1 base from J, with 14 bases in between. The CDR3 is made up of 13 amino acids. Germline CDR1 and CDR2: MNHNS and SASEGT. These data originate in a study of cytomegalovirus exposure and HLA in healthy donors. Findings of the study overall: Sequencing likely produced, as an artifact, a cluster of highly shared sequence variants. Later work associated over 15,000 TCR beta sequences with HLA alleles at 0.05 false discovery rate.

PCR used 60 Vbeta primers and 13 Jbeta primers. The data were produced by immunoSEQ multiplex PCR, yet TCRdb's version contains in-frame clones alone and is incomplete. The repertoire holds a few hundred thousand clones, with approximately 81% as singletons. Healthy donors of bone marrow made up the group. The receptor was derived from a woman aged 55-69 years in good health and CMV-seropositive. The V and J genes are TRBV6-1 and TRBJ2-5; a weak D match, TRBD1 (6 bases). Sequencing was carried out using PBMCs. The CDR3 region is CAGRDNAQETQYF. Written as DNA, the CDR3 is TGTGCCGGCCGGGACAATGCCCAAGAGACCCAGTACTTC.